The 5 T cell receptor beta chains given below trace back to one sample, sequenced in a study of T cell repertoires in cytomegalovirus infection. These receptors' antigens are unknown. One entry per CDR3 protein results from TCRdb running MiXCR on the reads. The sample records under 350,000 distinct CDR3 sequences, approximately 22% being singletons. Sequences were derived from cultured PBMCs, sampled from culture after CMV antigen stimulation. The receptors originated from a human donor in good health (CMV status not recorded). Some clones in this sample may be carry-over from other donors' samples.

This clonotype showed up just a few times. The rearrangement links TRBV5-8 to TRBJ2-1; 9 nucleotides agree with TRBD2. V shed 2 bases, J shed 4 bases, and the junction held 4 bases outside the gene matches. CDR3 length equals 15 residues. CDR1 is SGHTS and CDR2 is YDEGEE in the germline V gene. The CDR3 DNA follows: TGTGCCAGCAGCTTTTCGGCGGGAGGGTACAATGAGCAGTTCTTC. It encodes CASSFSAGGYNEQFF.

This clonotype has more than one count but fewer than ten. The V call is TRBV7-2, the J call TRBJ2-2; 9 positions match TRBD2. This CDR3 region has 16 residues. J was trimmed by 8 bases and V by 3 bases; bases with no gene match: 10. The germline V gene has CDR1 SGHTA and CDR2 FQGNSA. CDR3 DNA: TGTGCCAGCAGCTTGATGGGGGCGGGAGGGGCAGGGGAGCTGTTTTTT. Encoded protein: CASSLMGAGGAGELFF.

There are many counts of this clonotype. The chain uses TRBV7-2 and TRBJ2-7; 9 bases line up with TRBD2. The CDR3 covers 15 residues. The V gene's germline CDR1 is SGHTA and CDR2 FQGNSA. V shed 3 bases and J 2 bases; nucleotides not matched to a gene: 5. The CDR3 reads CASSFQGLAAYEQYF. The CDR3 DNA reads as TGTGCCAGCAGCTTCCAGGGACTAGCTGCCTACGAGCAGTACTTC.

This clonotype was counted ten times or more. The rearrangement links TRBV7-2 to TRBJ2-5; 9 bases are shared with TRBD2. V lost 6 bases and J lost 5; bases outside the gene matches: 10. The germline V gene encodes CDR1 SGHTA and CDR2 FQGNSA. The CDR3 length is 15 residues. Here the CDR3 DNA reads TGTGCCAGCAGATCCGATAGCGGGAGAATGGAGACCCAGTACTTC. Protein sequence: CASRSDSGRMETQYF. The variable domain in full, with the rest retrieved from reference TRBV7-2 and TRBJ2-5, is GAGVSQSPSNKVTEKGKDVELRCDPISGHTALYWYRQSLGQGLEFLIYFQGNSAPDKSGLPSDRFSAERTGGSVSTLTIQRTQQEDSAVYLCASRSDSGRMETQYFGPGTRLLVL.

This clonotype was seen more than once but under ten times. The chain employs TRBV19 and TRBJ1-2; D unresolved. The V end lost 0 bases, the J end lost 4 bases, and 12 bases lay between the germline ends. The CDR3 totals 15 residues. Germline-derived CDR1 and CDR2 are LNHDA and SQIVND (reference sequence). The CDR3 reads CASSIDHLGIYGYTF. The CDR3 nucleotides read TGTGCCAGTAGTATAGACCACCTGGGGATCTATGGCTACACCTTC.